One sample yielded the 24 T cell receptor beta chains listed below, sequenced in a study of blood T cell repertoires in COVID-19. Here immunoSEQ multiplex PCR was the method, and the copy in TCRdb shows in-frame clones only, minus some. The data contain 200,000 or so clones, around 90% of them singletons. The sequencing sample was made of PBMCs or T cells enriched from blood (not recorded which). All receptors derive from a woman in her twenties or thirties who had been exposed to COVID-19.

The chain carries TRBV10-1 and TRBJ2-2; 14 nucleotides align to TRBD2. The CDR3 runs 19 residues. V shed 2 bases, J shed 1 base, and the junction held 6 bases outside the gene matches. Germline CDR1 reads WNHNN; CDR2 reads SYGVQD (reference sequence). This CDR3 is CASSEDRTSGRLNTGELFF. The CDR3 nucleotides are TGCGCCAGCAGTGAGGATCGGACTAGCGGGAGGCTGAACACCGGGGAGCTGTTTTTT.

The chain has TRBV18 and TRBJ1-1; D not certain. There are 11 residues in the CDR3. Deletions cut 6 bases from V and 5 bases from J, with 7 bases between. Per germline, CDR1 KGHSH and CDR2 LQKENI. The CDR3 spells CASSRLTEAFF. CDR3 bases: TGTGCCAGCTCCCGACTTACTGAAGCTTTCTTT.

The chain has TRBV11-3 and TRBJ2-5; 9 nucleotides match TRBD2. Germline-derived CDR1 and CDR2 are SGHNT and YENEEA. The CDR3 covers 15 residues. V lost 1 base, J lost 2 bases, and 2 bases stayed unmatched. As DNA, the CDR3 is TGTGCCAGCAGCTTAGGACTAGCGGTGCAAGAGACCCAGTACTTC. Encoded protein: CASSLGLAVQETQYF.

This clone was seen a single time. DNA of the CDR3: TGTGCCAGCAGCTTAGAGGGACAGACCTATAATTCACCCCTCCACTTT. The encoded protein is CASSLEGQTYNSPLHF. V gene TRBV5-4 combines with J gene TRBJ1-6; TRBD1 aligns across 7 bases. Germline trimming cut 2 bases from V and 2 bases from J; bases unmatched to any gene: 4. This CDR3 contains 16 residues. Germline loops: CDR1 SGHNT, CDR2 YYREEE (reference sequence).

The genes are TRBV5-1 and TRBJ2-1; 8 bases match TRBD2. Germline assignment: CDR1 SGHRS and CDR2 YFSETQ. V trimming: 6 bases; J trimming: 0 bases; junction bases outside the gene matches: 8. The CDR3 sequence is 16 residues long. The CDR3 DNA is TGCGCCAGCACCTTACTAGCGGCCTTCTCCTACAATGAGCAGTTCTTC. Translated: CASTLLAAFSYNEQFF.

The rearrangement links TRBV20-1 to TRBJ2-2; TRBD2 matches 7 bases. Germline V gene data show CDR1 as DFQATT and CDR2 as SNEGSKA (reference sequence). V trimming: 3 bases; J trimming: 3 bases; junction bases outside the gene matches: 7. This CDR3 comprises 15 residues. The CDR3 spells CSASAGVDYTGELFF. Here the CDR3 DNA reads TGCAGTGCTAGTGCGGGAGTGGATTACACCGGGGAGCTGTTTTTT.

V usage is TRBV3-1 (or the pseudogene TRBV3-2) and J usage is TRBJ2-7; 11 bases agree with TRBD2. The CDR3 consists of 18 residues. Trimming cost V 4 bases and J 0 bases; bases outside gene matches: 11. Germline assignment: CDR1 LGHDT and CDR2 YNNKEL (reference sequence). CDR3 residues: CASSRGLAGPPSSYEQYF. The CDR3 DNA is TGTGCCAGCAGCCGAGGACTAGCGGGTCCTCCTAGCTCCTACGAGCAGTACTTC.

This rearrangement joins TRBV7-3 to TRBJ1-3; 7 nucleotides align to TRBD1. V trimming: 5 bases; J trimming: 2 bases; junction bases outside the gene matches: 3. The CDR3 covers 14 residues. Germline V gene data show CDR1 as SGHTA and CDR2 as FQGTGA. The CDR3 is CASSGGTAGNTIYF. The CDR3 coding sequence is TGTGCCAGCAGCGGAGGGACAGCTGGAAACACCATATATTTT.

The V and J genes are TRBV6-6 and TRBJ2-3; TRBD1 is a possible D gene (5 bases). CDR1 and CDR2 (germline): MNHNY, SVGAGI (reference sequence). CDR3 size: 16 residues. The ends were cut back, 5 bases at V and 0 bases at J, with 15 bases in the middle. Here the CDR3 reads CASSHRRQKSTDTQYF. As DNA, the CDR3 is TGTGCCAGCAGTCACCGACGACAGAAAAGCACAGATACGCAGTATTTT.

The chain couples TRBV6-5 to TRBJ1-6; D is unclear. The CDR3 totals 11 residues. V lost 8 bases and J 9 bases, leaving 8 bases between the germline ends. Germline V CDR1 and CDR2: MNHEY, SVGAGI. The CDR3 sequence is CASRVFSPLHF. The CDR3 DNA sequence: TGTGCCAGCCGGGTGTTTTCACCCCTCCACTTT.

This clone has more than one count but fewer than ten. The rearrangement uses TRBV2 and TRBJ2-7, with 7 nucleotides matching TRBD2. The CDR3 is 16 residues long. From germline, CDR1 is SNHLY and CDR2 FYNNEI. V shed 7 bases and J 1 base; nucleotides not matched to a gene: 13. CDR3 bases: TGTGCCAGCACCGGGCGCACTAGCGCCCTGTCCTACGAGCAGTACTTC. It codes for CASTGRTSALSYEQYF.

This rearrangement joins TRBV2 to TRBJ1-2, with D possibly being TRBD1 (5 bases). The germline gives CDR1 SNHLY, CDR2 FYNNEI. CDR3 length: 16 residues. Trimming shortened V by 5 bases and J by 8 bases, and 24 bases separated the two germline ends. The CDR3: CASSPVWWGADDGYTF. The CDR3 region has the DNA TGTGCCAGCAGTCCTGTGTGGTGGGGCGCGGATGACGGCTACACCTTC.

The J gene is TRBJ2-7, the V gene TRBV6-7, with D perhaps matching TRBD1 (5 bases). TRBV6-7 is an ORF, with its function uncertain. Between the trimmed V and J ends, which lost 2 bases and 5 bases, there was a span of 22 bases. The CDR3 sequence is 17 residues long. CDR3 sequence: CASSYQSHTGPPDEQYF. CDR3 sequence (DNA): TGTGCCAGCAGTTACCAGTCCCACACAGGCCCCCCGGACGAGCAGTACTTC.

This rearrangement joins TRBV30 to TRBJ1-3; D ambiguous. This CDR3 has 14 residues. V gave up 5 bases and J gave up 5 bases, with 16 bases separating them. Germline CDR1 is GTSNPN and CDR2 is SVGIG (reference sequence). As DNA, the CDR3 is TGTGCCTGGGGAGCCGGTCGCGGTAGAAACACCATATATTTT. Amino acid sequence: CAWGAGRGRNTIYF. The entire variable domain, with the rest obtained from reference TRBV30 and TRBJ1-3, is as follows: SQTIHQWPATLVQPVGSPLSLECTVEGTSNPNLYWYRQAAGRGLQLLFYSVGIGQISSEVPQNLSASRPQDRQFILSSKKLLLSDSGFYLCAWGAGRGRNTIYFGEGSWLTVV.

The chain carries TRBV5-4 and TRBJ2-1, with a weak D call TRBD1 (5 bases). This CDR3 contains 13 residues. The germline CDR1 and CDR2 sequences are SGHNT and YYREEE (reference sequence). Trimming stripped 3 bases from V and 6 bases from J, with 10 bases between. CDR3 region: CASSYRDSNEQFF. DNA for the CDR3: TGTGCCAGCAGCTACCGCGACAGCAATGAGCAGTTCTTC. The variable domain in full, with the rest retrieved from reference TRBV5-4 and TRBJ2-1, is ETGVTQSPTHLIKTRGQQVTLRCSSQSGHNTVSWYQQALGQGPQFIFQYYREEENGRGNFPPRFSGLQFPNYSSELNVNALELDDSALYLCASSYRDSNEQFFGPGTRLTVL.

The chain is built from TRBV25-1 and TRBJ2-7; TRBD1 matches at 7 bases. Germline loops: CDR1 MGHDK, CDR2 SYGVNS. Germline trimming cut 8 bases from V and 3 bases from J; bases unmatched to any gene: 4. The CDR3 loop spans 12 amino acids. The CDR3 protein is CASGGQNYEQYF. In nucleotides, the CDR3 is TGTGCCAGCGGGGGACAGAACTACGAGCAGTACTTC.

V and J are TRBV6-5 and TRBJ2-3, with D possibly being TRBD2 (6 bases). Germline CDR1 and CDR2: MNHEY and SVGAGI. The CDR3 is 16 residues long. The V gene lost 4 bases and the J gene lost 4 bases, with 18 bases spanning the gap. The CDR3 is CASSWRDRGWADTQYF. The CDR3 bases are TGTGCCAGCAGTTGGAGGGATAGGGGATGGGCAGATACGCAGTATTTT.

The chain combines TRBV28 with TRBJ1-5, with D hard to call. The germline V and J ends were trimmed by 4 bases and 9 bases, with 13 bases remaining between them. CDR3 length: 13 residues. CDR1 and CDR2 (germline): MDHEN, SYDVKM. The CDR3 sequence: CASSSPYTRPQHF. CDR3 in DNA: TGTGCCAGCAGTTCCCCGTATACTCGGCCCCAGCATTTT.

V gene TRBV2 combines with J gene TRBJ2-3; TRBD2 aligns across 13 bases. Germline V gives CDR1 SNHLY, CDR2 FYNNEI. The CDR3 loop spans 17 amino acids. Trimming took 7 bases from V and 3 from J; bases not matched to a gene: 10. The CDR3 sequence: CASNRLAGGDETDTQYF. The CDR3 nucleotides read TGTGCCAGCAATCGACTAGCGGGAGGAGACGAAACAGATACGCAGTATTTT. Looking up the rest from reference TRBV2 and TRBJ2-3 gives the full variable domain: EPEVTQTPSHQVTQMGQEVILRCVPISNHLYFYWYRQILGQKVEFLVSFYNNEISEKSEIFDDQFSVERPDGSNFTLKIRSTKLEDSAMYFCASNRLAGGDETDTQYFGPGTRLTVL.

The chain is built from TRBV10-3 and TRBJ2-7; 10 bases match TRBD1. The CDR3 is 16 amino acids. Germline CDR1 and CDR2: ENHRY and SYGVKD. V lost 6 bases, J lost 0 bases, and 8 bases stayed unmatched. The CDR3 loop reads CAIRDRDRGDSYEQYF. As DNA, the CDR3 is TGTGCCATCAGGGACCGGGACAGGGGTGACTCCTACGAGCAGTACTTC.

The gene calls are TRBV5-5 and TRBJ2-2; a possible D gene is TRBD1 (5 bases). The CDR3 length is 14 residues. V shed 5 bases and J shed 2 bases, with 10 bases lying between them. Germline assignment: CDR1 SGHKS and CDR2 YYEKEE (reference sequence). In DNA, the CDR3 is TGTGCCAGCAGTGCCGGACACAACACCGGGGAGCTGTTTTTT. Translating it yields CASSAGHNTGELFF. The variable domain in full, with the rest retrieved from reference TRBV5-5 and TRBJ2-2, is DAGVTQSPTHLIKTRGQQVTLRCSPISGHKSVSWYQQVLGQGPQFIFQYYEKEERGRGNFPDRFSARQFPNYSSELNVNALLLGDSALYLCASSAGHNTGELFFGEGSRLTVL.

The V and J genes are TRBV11-2 and TRBJ1-1; no clear D. From germline, CDR1 is SGHAT and CDR2 FQNNGV. The CDR3 has 17 amino acids. V dropped 2 bases and J dropped 3 bases, with 19 bases sitting between them. DNA of the CDR3: TGTGCCAGCAGCTTATACGCCATACATGATGAAGACACTGAAGCTTTCTTT. The encoded protein is CASSLYAIHDEDTEAFF.

This chain uses TRBV5-6 with TRBJ2-2; weak D call: TRBD1 (5 bases). Trimming pared 0 bases from V and 0 bases from J, leaving 9 bases between. Germline values: CDR1 SGHDT, CDR2 YYEEEE. CDR3 length: 16 residues. The CDR3 is CASSLVSGTNTGELFF. The CDR3 DNA sequence: TGTGCCAGCAGCTTGGTGTCAGGGACGAACACCGGGGAGCTGTTTTTT.

The chain recombines TRBV2 with TRBJ2-3; D not certain. The CDR3 consists of 15 residues. CDR1 SNHLY and CDR2 FYNNEI come from the germline V gene. V was trimmed by 2 bases and J by 0 bases, leaving 9 bases between them. The DNA of the CDR3 is TGTGCCAGCAGTGAAACTACCCCTAGCACAGATACGCAGTATTTT. Its protein is CASSETTPSTDTQYF.